This TCR beta chain was sequenced in a study of human T cells and chemical hapten exposure. The overall study: Read at 6 days, the patch tests placed 0.01% DPC on the upper back. Mostly female, the patients presented with alopecia areata, totalis or universalis.

Germline CDR1 SNHLY, CDR2 FYNNEI. V lost 5 bases to trimming and J lost 4 bases; unmatched junction nucleotides: 7. The CDR3 spans 16 residues. Sample time point: patch test 1, 2 weeks after DPC sensitization. As for treatment: therapeutic diphenylcyclopropenone sensitization with weekly scalp DPC. This clonotype was detected ten times or more. The study used a library that attached unique molecular identifiers to individual cDNA molecules. Each CDR3 protein is one row after TCRdb ran MiXCR on the RACE reads. The sample includes about 70,000 distinct CDR3 sequences, about 9.1% of them seen just once. The V gene is TRBV2, the J gene TRBJ1-5, with TRBD1 matching 11 bases. This receptor was obtained from a woman aged 40 to 49 with alopecia areata. Some clones in this sample may be carry-over from other donors' samples. Sequencing used whole blood, obtained in connection with sensitization to the hapten diphenylcyclopropenone (DPC). CDR3 loop: CASSWRDRGENQPQHF. DNA of the CDR3: TGTGCCAGCAGTTGGAGGGACAGGGGGGAGAATCAGCCCCAGCATTTT.